The 5 T cell receptor beta chains presented below share a single source sample, sequenced in a study of T cells after yellow fever vaccination. TCRdb processed the 5' RACE reads anew with MiXCR; each CDR3 protein has one entry. The sample yields hundreds of thousands of distinct CDR3 sequences, roughly 12% seen once. Here the sequenced sample was PBMCs, taken on the day of the yellow fever booster vaccination. The receptors here all came from a man aged 25 to 45 who received the YFV17D yellow fever vaccine.

This clonotype was detected a few times. The genes are TRBV7-2 and TRBJ1-2; 9 positions match TRBD1. V dropped 5 bases and J dropped 8; count of bases not matched to a gene: 15. The CDR3 consists of 16 residues. Germline CDR1 reads SGHTA; CDR2 reads FQGNSA. Written as DNA, the CDR3 is TGTGCCAGCAGCGAGGACAGGGGAGATACCCTATTCGGCTACACCTTC. Residues: CASSEDRGDTLFGYTF.

The chain uses TRBV5-6 and TRBJ1-1; 10 nucleotides agree with TRBD1. The trim removed 3 bases at V and 5 bases at J, leaving 10 bases unmatched. Per the germline V gene, CDR1 is SGHDT and CDR2 is YYEEEE. This CDR3 spans 16 amino acids. CDR3 sequence: CASSSSGQGLRTEAFF. The CDR3 DNA is TGTGCCAGCAGCTCGTCGGGACAGGGGCTAAGGACTGAAGCTTTCTTT.

A few counts support this clonotype. This sequence joins TRBV5-4 and TRBJ2-7; TRBD2 matches at 7 bases. With V trimmed by 0 bases and J by 0 bases, 15 bases remained unmatched. Germline V gene lookup returns CDR1 SGHNT and CDR2 YYREEE (reference sequence). CDR3 length: 19 amino acids. In nucleotides, the CDR3 is TGTGCCAGCAGCTTGGGTGAGGGAGCTAGCGGAACCTCCTCCTACGAGCAGTACTTC. Its translation: CASSLGEGASGTSSYEQYF.

This clonotype was seen more than once but under ten times. The genes are TRBV9 and TRBJ2-3; 10 bases line up with TRBD1. In germline, CDR1 is SGDLS, CDR2 YYNGEE. With V trimmed by 5 bases and J by 7 bases, 4 bases remained unmatched. The CDR3 runs to 13 residues. CDR3 sequence (DNA): TGTGCCAGCAGTGGGGACAGGGGTAATACGCAGTATTTT. It yields the protein CASSGDRGNTQYF.

The genes are TRBV7-2 and TRBJ2-1; a weak D match, TRBD2 (6 bases). The CDR3 covers 14 residues. Trimming shortened V by 4 bases and J by 7 bases, and 14 bases separated the two germline ends. Germline V gene lookup returns CDR1 SGHTA and CDR2 FQGNSA. The CDR3 sequence: CASSWREVSNEQFF. CDR3 coding DNA: TGTGCCAGCAGCTGGCGGGAAGTTTCTAATGAGCAGTTCTTC.